This record looks at one T cell receptor (beta chain) sequence and its context. Its cognate antigen is unknown. The source of the sample is a study of cytomegalovirus exposure and HLA in healthy donors. Findings of the study overall: Reported results showed that the classifier diagnosed cytomegalovirus status with high specificity and sensitivity. Cytomegalovirus-associated TCR beta chains were listed, numbering more than 150.

Method: immunoSEQ multiplex PCR; TCRdb's copy keeps in-frame clones and lacks some. This table has over 200,000 clones, roughly 84% appearing once. The CDR3 length is 16 residues. The V end lost 0 bases, the J end lost 0 bases, and 10 bases lay between the germline ends. Germline values: CDR1 MNHEY, CDR2 SVGAGI. Specimen: PBMCs. This TCR derives from a woman aged 18-29 years in good health and CMV-seropositive. The J gene is TRBJ2-3, the V gene TRBV6-5; D call uncertain. The DNA for the CDR3 is TGTGCCAGCAGTTACTCTGTCGTCAGAAGCACAGATACGCAGTATTTT. It is translated as CASSYSVVRSTDTQYF.